One sample yielded the 27 T cell receptor beta chains listed below, sequenced in a study of identical twins (dated by TCRdb to 2016 to 2017). The library was obtained by 5' RACE. Instrument used: Illumina HiSeq 2000. Using fastp trimming at Q25 and MiXCR clonotype assembly, TCRdb reanalyzed the public sequencing data and kept in-frame beta chains. Records with the same CDR3 protein are collapsed into one entry carrying the most frequent genes and DNA. This sample lists about 280,000 distinct CDR3 sequences; approximately 8% were detected once. The ten largest clones capture roughly 2.1% of the sample. These data were also filed under a second study, of yellow fever vaccine responses in identical twins.

The source material was memory (CD45RO+) T cells sorted from blood. The sample's cell subset or site label is to be understood as: CD45RO+ enriched T cells. These receptor sequences come from a woman younger than 35 in good health.

This clonotype was counted at least ten times. The gene calls are TRBV6-1 and TRBJ2-5; weak D call: TRBD1 (6 bases). Trimming left V 5 bases short and J 1 base short, with 17 bases between. The CDR3 has 16 residues. The germline V gene has CDR1 MNHNS and CDR2 SASEGT. CDR3 amino acids: CASSLNYRALQETQYF. The CDR3 DNA follows: TGTGCCAGCAGTCTTAATTACAGGGCCCTCCAAGAGACCCAGTACTTC.

This clonotype was detected a few times. The gene calls are TRBV10-1 and TRBJ1-6, with D possibly matching TRBD1 (5 bases). CDR3 length: 14 residues. CDR1 is WNHNN and CDR2 is SYGVQD in the germline V gene (reference sequence). Trimming left V 4 bases short and J 8 bases short, with 12 bases between. CDR3 DNA sequence: TGCGCCAGCAGTGCCGAGGGGTGGGATTCACCCCTCCACTTT. It codes for CASSAEGWDSPLHF.

The table lists this clonotype with many counts. The CDR3, as DNA: TGTGCCAGCAGCAACCGGGACACACCCTACGAGCAGTACTTC. It is translated as CASSNRDTPYEQYF. This chain uses TRBV7-8 with TRBJ2-7; a possible D gene is TRBD1 (6 bases). From germline, CDR1 is SGHVS and CDR2 FQNEAQ. V was cut by 5 bases and J by 2 bases, with 13 bases left in between. The CDR3 has 14 amino acids.

This clonotype was detected many times. The rearrangement links TRBV28 to TRBJ2-1, with a tentative D call TRBD2 (6 bases). The length of the CDR3 is 17 residues. Germline lookup yields CDR1 MDHEN and CDR2 SYDVKM. The ends were cut back, 5 bases at V and 0 bases at J, with 17 bases in the middle. In nucleotides, the CDR3 is TGTGCCAGCAGTAGAGGACGGGACTTCAGCTCCTACAATGAGCAGTTCTTC. This sequence encodes CASSRGRDFSSYNEQFF.

This clonotype was counted ten times or more. The chain couples TRBV6-1 to TRBJ1-6; possible D gene TRBD1, 5 bases. The CDR3 runs to 14 residues. Germline V lookup: CDR1 MNHNS, CDR2 SASEGT. V dropped 6 bases and J dropped 10 bases, with 16 bases sitting between them. CDR3 bases: TGTGCCAGCAGACAGCCAGGGAAATTGTCACCCCTCCACTTT. Its protein is CASRQPGKLSPLHF.

This clonotype was counted many times. The rearrangement links TRBV5-1 to TRBJ1-1, with D tentatively TRBD1 (5 bases). Trimming pared 4 bases from V and 1 base from J, leaving 14 bases between. This CDR3 has 15 amino acids. The V gene's germline CDR1 is SGHRS and CDR2 YFSETQ. The CDR3 loop is CASSLAGTANTEAFF. CDR3 nucleotide sequence: TGCGCCAGCAGCCTGGCCGGGACGGCGAACACTGAAGCTTTCTTT.

This clonotype was picked up many times. The chain has TRBV5-1 and TRBJ2-7, with 8 positions matching TRBD1. Looked up from germline, CDR1 is SGHRS and CDR2 is YFSETQ. This CDR3 is 12 amino acids long. Losses at the gene ends were 0 bases for V and 9 bases for J; bases not matched to a gene: 2. CDR3 in amino acids: CASSLGDRGQYF. DNA of the CDR3: TGCGCCAGCAGCTTGGGCGACAGGGGGCAGTACTTC.

The chain joins TRBV7-6 to TRBJ2-7, with a tentative D call TRBD1 (6 bases). Per germline, CDR1 SGHVS and CDR2 FNYEAQ. Deletions cut 4 bases from V and 3 bases from J, with 19 bases between. The CDR3 extends over 16 amino acids. The CDR3 DNA sequence: TGTGCCAGCAGCTCCGAAACAGGGTCGGGGAACTACGAGCAGTACTTC. The encoded protein is CASSSETGSGNYEQYF.

This clonotype has only a few counts. The chain is built from TRBV6-5 and TRBJ1-6; D is uncertain. The CDR3 runs to 13 residues. Trimming shortened V by 2 bases and J by 8 bases, and 7 bases separated the two germline ends. From germline, CDR1 is MNHEY and CDR2 SVGAGI. DNA of the CDR3: TGTGCCAGCAGTTACAGGGAACATTCACCCCTCCACTTT. This sequence encodes CASSYREHSPLHF.

This clonotype was detected many times. This chain connects TRBV3-1 to TRBJ2-2; D remains ambiguous. The germline V and J ends were trimmed by 0 bases and 4 bases, with 9 bases remaining between them. The CDR3 length is 15 residues. Germline-derived CDR1 and CDR2 are LGHDT and YNNKEL (reference sequence). The CDR3 here is CASSQEGLGTGELFF. The CDR3 nucleotides are TGTGCCAGCAGCCAAGAGGGGTTAGGCACCGGGGAGCTGTTTTTT.

The V gene is TRBV24-1, the J gene TRBJ2-1; TRBD2 aligns across 7 bases. The CDR3 spans 16 residues. Trimming cost V 2 bases and J 4 bases; bases outside gene matches: 7. Germline CDR1 and CDR2: KGHDR and SFDVKD. The CDR3 region is CATSDSGGSWYNEQFF. The CDR3 nucleotides read TGTGCCACCAGTGATTCCGGCGGGAGTTGGTACAATGAGCAGTTCTTC.

This clonotype was picked up many times. The chain employs TRBV20-1 and TRBJ2-1; D is ambiguous. CDR1 and CDR2 (germline): DFQATT, SNEGSKA (reference sequence). V lost 8 bases to trimming and J lost 1 base, with 6 bases between them. This CDR3 region has 11 residues. CDR3 protein: CSSESYNEQFF. The CDR3 DNA reads as TGCAGTTCGGAATCCTACAATGAGCAGTTCTTC.

The table lists this clonotype with a few counts. V is TRBV20-1 and J is TRBJ2-1; 14 bases line up with TRBD2. Per the germline V gene, CDR1 is DFQATT and CDR2 is SNEGSKA (reference sequence). V trimming: 6 bases; J trimming: 4 bases; junction bases outside the gene matches: 5. This CDR3 contains 15 residues. CDR3 coding DNA: TGCAGTGCGCAGGGACTAGCGGGAGTTTACAATGAGCAGTTCTTC. As protein: CSAQGLAGVYNEQFF.

This clonotype was seen repeatedly, ten times or more. V and J are TRBV5-1 and TRBJ2-5; 11 bases are a match to TRBD2. V lost 5 bases to trimming and J lost 2 bases; unmatched junction nucleotides: 11. CDR3 length equals 17 residues. Germline-derived CDR1 and CDR2 are SGHRS and YFSETQ. In DNA, the CDR3 is TGCGCCAGCAGGAGGCTAGCGGGGGGCCAACTTCAAGAGACCCAGTACTTC. Protein sequence: CASRRLAGGQLQETQYF.

In its sample, this clonotype was seen many times. V is TRBV5-1 and J is TRBJ1-1; maybe TRBD1 (5 bases). Germline V gives CDR1 SGHRS, CDR2 YFSETQ. V gave up 0 bases and J gave up 3 bases, with 15 bases separating them. The CDR3 totals 16 residues. For the CDR3, the DNA is TGCGCCAGCAGCTTGGGTTCCATCGGGGGATACACTGAAGCTTTCTTT. It yields the protein CASSLGSIGGYTEAFF.

This clonotype showed up just a few times. The genes are TRBV6-5 and TRBJ2-1, with D hard to call. With 0 bases removed from V and 5 bases from J, the gap between germline ends came to 20 bases. Germline CDR1 is MNHEY and CDR2 is SVGAGI. The CDR3 totals 18 residues. Here the CDR3 DNA reads TGTGCCAGCAGTTACTCGTCCGCGAGCTGGTCGAAAAACAATGAGCAGTTCTTC. It is translated as CASSYSSASWSKNNEQFF.

This clonotype was picked up many times. The chain combines TRBV7-8 with TRBJ2-1; D may be TRBD2 (6 bases). CDR3 length equals 15 residues. Germline CDR1 is SGHVS and CDR2 is FQNEAQ. The V and J ends lost 5 bases and 3 bases respectively, with 14 bases between them. CDR3 sequence: CASSATRFGYNEQFF. The DNA of the CDR3 is TGTGCCAGCAGCGCGACTAGATTTGGCTACAATGAGCAGTTCTTC.

This clonotype was detected ten times or more. The chain recombines TRBV2 with TRBJ2-2; D is ambiguous. Per the germline V gene, CDR1 is SNHLY and CDR2 is FYNNEI. This CDR3 has 14 amino acids. V lost 4 bases to trimming and J lost 1 base, with 7 bases between them. Here the CDR3 DNA reads TGTGCCAGCAGTGCGCAACGGAACACCGGGGAGCTGTTTTTT. This translates into CASSAQRNTGELFF. The variable domain in full, completed from reference TRBV2 and TRBJ2-2, reads EPEVTQTPSHQVTQMGQEVILRCVPISNHLYFYWYRQILGQKVEFLVSFYNNEISEKSEIFDDQFSVERPDGSNFTLKIRSTKLEDSAMYFCASSAQRNTGELFFGEGSRLTVL.

Only a few counts were recorded for this clonotype. The gene calls are TRBV6-2 or TRBV6-3 and TRBJ2-1, with 13 bases identical to TRBD2. The CDR3 spans 15 residues. The V and J ends lost 2 bases and 8 bases, in that order; junction bases with no gene match: 3. Looked up from germline, CDR1 is MNHEY and CDR2 is SVGEGT. The CDR3 region has the DNA TGTGCCAGCAGTTACGGGACTAGCGGGGACTATGAGCAGTTCTTC. This codes for CASSYGTSGDYEQFF.

There are a few counts of this clonotype. The V and J genes are TRBV5-1 and TRBJ2-3; the match to TRBD2 covers 7 bases. The CDR3 is 16 amino acids. Germline loops: CDR1 SGHRS, CDR2 YFSETQ. Trimming removed 2 bases from V and 7 bases from J; junction bases left unmatched: 13. In nucleotides, the CDR3 is TGCGCCAGCAGCTTTACTAGCGTGTTGGGTAGTAATACGCAGTATTTT. As protein: CASSFTSVLGSNTQYF.

This clonotype was counted a few times. The CDR3 DNA sequence: TGTGCCAGCTCAAAGACTAGCGGGGGAAGCACAGATACGCAGTATTTT. This sequence encodes CASSKTSGGSTDTQYF. The genes are TRBV18 and TRBJ2-3, with TRBD2 identical over 12 bases. The junction had 3 bases not matched to a gene; V was cut back by 5 bases and J by 0 bases. The CDR3 sequence is 16 residues long. Germline CDR1 reads KGHSH; CDR2 reads LQKENI.

This clonotype appeared many times. The chain uses TRBV7-4 and TRBJ2-7; D call uncertain. The CDR3 length is 13 residues. Germline values: CDR1 SGHVT, CDR2 SQSDAQ. Trimming took 3 bases from V and 4 from J, leaving 10 bases between them. The CDR3 DNA sequence: TGTGCCAGCAGCTTGAGTAGAAAATACGAGCAGTACTTC. It translates to CASSLSRKYEQYF.

The chain has TRBV20-1 and TRBJ2-1, with TRBD1 matching 7 bases. V shed 3 bases, J shed 3 bases, and the junction held 5 bases outside the gene matches. Germline CDR1 reads DFQATT; CDR2 reads SNEGSKA (reference sequence). The CDR3 spans 14 residues. CDR3 sequence reads: CSARLTGDYNEQFF. The CDR3, as DNA: TGCAGTGCTAGGTTAACAGGGGACTACAATGAGCAGTTCTTC.

The chain uses TRBV5-6 and TRBJ2-2, with 8 bases identical to TRBD2. This CDR3 is 18 amino acids long. From germline, CDR1 is SGHDT and CDR2 YYEEEE. Trimming at V came to 0 bases and at J to 1 base, leaving 8 bases not matched to a gene. The CDR3 DNA follows: TGTGCCAGCAGCTTGGAGTCGGCTAGCGGGTTGAACACCGGGGAGCTGTTTTTT. Its translation: CASSLESASGLNTGELFF.

This clonotype showed up many times. This chain uses TRBV5-1 with TRBJ1-5, with 9 bases identical to TRBD1. Germline V gene data show CDR1 as SGHRS and CDR2 as YFSETQ. The CDR3 runs to 14 residues. Trimming removed 4 bases from V and 8 bases from J; junction bases left unmatched: 7. DNA of the CDR3: TGCGCCAGCAGCGGGGGGACAGGGCAGGAGCCCCAGCATTTT. Residues: CASSGGTGQEPQHF. Drawing the rest from reference TRBV5-1 and TRBJ1-5, the complete variable domain is KAGVTQTPRYLIKTRGQQVTLSCSPISGHRSVSWYQQTPGQGLQFLFEYFSETQRNKGNFPGRFSGRQFSNSRSEMNVSTLELGDSALYLCASSGGTGQEPQHFGDGTRLSIL.

This clonotype was seen at least ten times. The V and J genes are TRBV20-1 and TRBJ2-1; TRBD1 might be the D (5 bases). The germline V and J ends were trimmed by 4 bases and 6 bases, with 13 bases remaining between them. CDR1 is DFQATT, CDR2 SNEGSKA, per germline (reference sequence). This CDR3 comprises 13 residues. CDR3 protein: CSAIPTATNEQFF. The DNA for the CDR3 is TGCAGTGCTATACCGACAGCTACCAATGAGCAGTTCTTC.

The J gene is TRBJ1-1, the V gene TRBV5-1; D gene unclear. Trimming took 2 bases from V and 5 from J, leaving 16 bases between them. CDR1 and CDR2 (germline): SGHRS, YFSETQ. CDR3 size: 15 residues. In DNA, the CDR3 is TGCGCCAGCAGCTTTGACGGGAGAGGAGGTACTGAAGCTTTCTTT. Translation: CASSFDGRGGTEAFF.